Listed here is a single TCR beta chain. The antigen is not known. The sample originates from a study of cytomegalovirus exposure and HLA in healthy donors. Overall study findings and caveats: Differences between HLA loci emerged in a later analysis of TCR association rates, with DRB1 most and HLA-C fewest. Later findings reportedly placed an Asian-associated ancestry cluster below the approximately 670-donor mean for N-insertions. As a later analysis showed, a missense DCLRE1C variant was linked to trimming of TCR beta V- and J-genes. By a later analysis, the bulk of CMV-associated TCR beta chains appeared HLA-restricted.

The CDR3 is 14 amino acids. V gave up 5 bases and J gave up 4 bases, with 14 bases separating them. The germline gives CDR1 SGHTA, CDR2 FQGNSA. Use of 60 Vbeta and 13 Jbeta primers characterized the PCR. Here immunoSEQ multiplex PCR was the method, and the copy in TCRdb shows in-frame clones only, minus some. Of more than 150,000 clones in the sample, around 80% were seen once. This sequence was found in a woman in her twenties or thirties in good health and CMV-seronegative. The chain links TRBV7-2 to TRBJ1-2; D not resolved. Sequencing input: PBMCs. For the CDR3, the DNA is TGTGCCAGCAGCCCGGGGTGGCGTCGCTATGGCTACACCTTC. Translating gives CASSPGWRRYGYTF.